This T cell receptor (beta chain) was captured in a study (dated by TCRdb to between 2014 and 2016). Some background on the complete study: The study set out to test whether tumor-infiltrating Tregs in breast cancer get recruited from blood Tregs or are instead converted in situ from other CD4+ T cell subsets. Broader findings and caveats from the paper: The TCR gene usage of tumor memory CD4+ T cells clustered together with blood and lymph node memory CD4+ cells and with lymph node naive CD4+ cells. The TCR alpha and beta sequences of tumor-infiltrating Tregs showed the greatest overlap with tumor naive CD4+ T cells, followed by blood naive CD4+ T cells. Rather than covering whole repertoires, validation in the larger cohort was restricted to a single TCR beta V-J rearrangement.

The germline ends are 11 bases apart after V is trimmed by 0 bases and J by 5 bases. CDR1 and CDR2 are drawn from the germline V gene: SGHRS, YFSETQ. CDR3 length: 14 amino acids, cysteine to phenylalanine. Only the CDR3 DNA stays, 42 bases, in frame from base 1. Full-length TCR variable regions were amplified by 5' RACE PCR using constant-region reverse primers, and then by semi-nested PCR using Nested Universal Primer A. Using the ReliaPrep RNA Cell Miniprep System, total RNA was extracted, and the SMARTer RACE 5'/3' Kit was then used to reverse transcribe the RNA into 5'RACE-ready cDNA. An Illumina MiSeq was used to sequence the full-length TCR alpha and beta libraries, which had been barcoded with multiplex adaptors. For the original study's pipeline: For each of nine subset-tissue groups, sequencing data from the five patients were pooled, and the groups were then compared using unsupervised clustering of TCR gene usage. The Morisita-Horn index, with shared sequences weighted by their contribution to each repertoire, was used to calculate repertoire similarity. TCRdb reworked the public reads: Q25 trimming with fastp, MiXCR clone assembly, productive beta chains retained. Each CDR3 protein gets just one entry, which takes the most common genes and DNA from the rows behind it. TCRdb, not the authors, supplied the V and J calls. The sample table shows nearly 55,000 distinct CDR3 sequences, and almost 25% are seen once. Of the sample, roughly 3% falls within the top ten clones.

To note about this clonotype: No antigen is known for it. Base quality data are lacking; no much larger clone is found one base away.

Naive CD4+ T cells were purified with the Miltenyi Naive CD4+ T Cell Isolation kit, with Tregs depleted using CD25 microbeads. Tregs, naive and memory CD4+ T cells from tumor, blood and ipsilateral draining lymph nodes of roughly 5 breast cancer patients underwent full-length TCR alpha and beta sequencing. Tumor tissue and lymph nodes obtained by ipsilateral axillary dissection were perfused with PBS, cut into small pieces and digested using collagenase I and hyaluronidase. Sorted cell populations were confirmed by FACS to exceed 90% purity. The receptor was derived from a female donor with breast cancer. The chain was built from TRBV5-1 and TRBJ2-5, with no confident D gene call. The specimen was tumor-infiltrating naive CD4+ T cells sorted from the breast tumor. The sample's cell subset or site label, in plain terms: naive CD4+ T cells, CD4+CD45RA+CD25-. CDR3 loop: CASSLGGTIETQYF. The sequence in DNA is TGCGCCAGCAGCTTGGGAGGAACTATCGAGACCCAGTACTTC.